This T cell receptor beta chain was sequenced in a study of blood T cell repertoires in COVID-19. Study-level information: Both acute and convalescent COVID-19 samples were obtained from the United States, Italy and Spain.

Only in-frame clones appear in the TCRdb table, and some are missing; sequencing was by immunoSEQ multiplex PCR. The data hold around 300,000 clones, with around 88% observed a single time. Seattle's enrolled individuals joined amid active infection and were then monitored longitudinally. Material: peripheral blood. This TCR came from a young woman with COVID-19, enrolled during active disease.

Written as DNA, the CDR3 is TGTGCCAGCGGGCGCAATGAGCAGTTCTTC. Its translation: CASGRNEQFF. The chain couples TRBV25-1 to TRBJ2-1; D is uncertain. CDR1 is MGHDK, CDR2 SYGVNS, per germline. Trimming left V 8 bases short and J 6 bases short, with 5 bases between. This CDR3 comprises 10 residues.